This section outlines one T cell receptor beta chain sequence together with its context. This clone was recorded only once. Its cognate antigen has yet to be identified. The record has no base qualities; no much larger clone is one base away. In Seattle, one collaborating source enrolled patients while the infection was active and tracked those patients longitudinally over the course of disease. Whole blood was collected in K2EDTA tubes by collaborating institutions according to the institutions' own protocols. For TCRbeta analysis, collaborators shipped samples as frozen whole blood, isolated PBMCs, or DNA extracted from either of those sample types. TCRbeta CDR3 regions were amplified from genomic DNA by means of the immunoSEQ Assay, a bias-controlled multiplex PCR. In the original analysis: The number of nucleated cells in each sample was estimated by amplification of reference gene primers within the assay. To quantify the absolute abundance of each unique TCRbeta CDR3 rearrangement, sequence reads were collapsed and filtered. For each sample, productive Simpson clonality was calculated by taking the square root of Simpson's diversity index across productive rearrangements. TCRdb retrieved this table from immuneACCESS and kept in-frame rearrangements only. Not all clones are present; in checked studies, unresolved V genes account for under half, and no reason is known for the remainder. V and J calls and clone size come straight from that table; D and trimming were deduced from the DNA. This sample gives almost 250,000 clones in total; roughly 83% of them show up just once. The ten top clones hold about 5.4% of the sample.

These data originate in a study of blood T cell repertoires in COVID-19 (dated by TCRdb to about 2020). Background on the whole study: Collaborator samples came from the United States, Italy and Spain and covered acute and convalescent phases of COVID-19. Subjects who had been exposed to COVID-19, were actively infected with it, or had recovered from it provided the deeply sampled blood TCRbeta repertoires that made up the dataset. HLA class I and class II types, where available, came from metadata supplied by the sample provider rather than from assay-based typing. The repertoires were released in a freely available public database intended as a resource for research on the immune response to SARS-CoV-2. The material from the prospective study consisted of cDNA or gDNA derived from T cells, B-cell-depleted T cells, or PBMCs. Samples came from the ongoing ImmuneRACE study (first 160 participants) plus 1,254 subjects from 6 global collaborators. Sample metadata almost always included a de-identified subject ID, COVID-19 status, age in years and sex. Study-wide conclusions, independent of this receptor: The quantity of clinical and demographic metadata differed by source and by participant and was supplied without curation.

V lost 8 bases and J lost 1 base; the stretch between them is 7 bases long. The germline V gene (reference sequence) provides CDR1 DFQATT and CDR2 SNEGSKA. The CDR3 starts with the cysteine, ends with the phenylalanine, and has 11 residues. Only CDR3 DNA is held: 33 bases, read in frame from base 1. The rearrangement joined TRBV20-1 to TRBJ2-3; the D gene is possibly TRBD1, with 5 bases matching. The TCR sequence derives from a woman older than 75 with COVID-19, enrolled during active disease. The sample consisted of peripheral blood. The DNA sequence reads TGCAGTCTGGGGCGCACAGATACGCAGTATTTT. Its amino acids are CSLGRTDTQYF.